This section outlines one TCR beta chain sequence together with its context. It has no known antigen specificity. No clone much larger than this one lies a single base away; base qualities are absent. CDR1 is given as SQVTM and CDR2 as ANQGSEA, both from the germline V gene. Including the terminal cysteine and phenylalanine, the CDR3 comprises 14 residues. CDR3 DNA is the only sequence kept; it has 42 bases, read in frame from the first base. Relative to germline, V is 7 bases shorter and J is 1 base shorter, with 16 bases between their ends. Library construction relied on the immunoSEQ multiplex PCR assay. TCRdb's version of the immuneACCESS table is confined to in-frame rearrangements and falls short of the full clone set. An unresolved V gene accounts for under half of the shortfall where checked; the remainder is of unknown origin. Present in this sample are tens of thousands of clones, approximately 89% of which were seen just once. The ten largest clones represent 7.2% of the sample.

This entry comes from a study of control samples from healthy donors and cancer patients (dated by TCRdb to the early 2020s). This clonotype was obtained from a man aged 45 to 65 in good health. Sequenced input: blood. The chain employs TRBV29-1 and TRBJ1-2, with the D gene too uncertain to name. Read as DNA, the sequence is TGCAGCGCCCAAACTCTCCAGGTTAACTATGGCTACACCTTC. Translated, it reads CSAQTLQVNYGYTF. The CDR3 plus the reference TRBV29-1 and TRBJ1-2 genes for the other parts give the full variable domain: SAVISQKPSRDICQRGTSLTIQCQVDSQVTMMFWYRQQPGQSLTLIATANQGSEATYESGFVIDKFPISRPNLTFSTLTVSNMSPEDSSIYLCSAQTLQVNYGYTFGSGTRLTVV.